Below, 21 T cell receptor beta chains from the same sample are listed, as sequenced in a study of blood T cell repertoires in COVID-19. Produced via immunoSEQ multiplex PCR; TCRdb's table is partial and in-frame only. This table holds about 190,000 clones, around 90% found once. Material: peripheral blood. The receptor set was obtained from a man aged 35 to 55 with active or convalescent COVID-19.

The rearrangement uses TRBV19 and TRBJ1-5, with 10 bases fitting TRBD1. Losses at the gene ends were 2 bases for V and 6 bases for J; bases not matched to a gene: 13. Germline CDR1 reads LNHDA; CDR2 reads SQIVND (reference sequence). This CDR3 spans 18 amino acids. The CDR3 spells CASSIKGQGPSRAQPQHF. DNA of the CDR3: TGTGCCAGTAGTATAAAGGGACAGGGGCCTTCGCGTGCTCAGCCCCAGCATTTT.

A few counts support this clone. The CDR3 is CASSVGQSSYEQYF. The CDR3 nucleotides are TGTGCCAGCAGCGTAGGACAGAGCTCCTACGAGCAGTACTTC. The chain recombines TRBV9 with TRBJ2-7, with a tentative D call TRBD1 (5 bases). V dropped 0 bases and J dropped 0 bases, with 7 bases sitting between them. CDR1 and CDR2 from the germline V gene are SGDLS and YYNGEE. This CDR3 is built from 14 residues.

The V gene is TRBV7-2, the J gene TRBJ2-7; TRBD2 aligns across 8 bases. The germline V gene has CDR1 SGHTA and CDR2 FQGNSA. CDR3 length equals 16 residues. Losses at the gene ends were 2 bases for V and 0 bases for J; bases not matched to a gene: 6. The CDR3 loop reads CASSLRTGGVSYEQYF. CDR3 DNA sequence: TGTGCCAGCAGCTTAAGGACGGGGGGGGTCTCCTACGAGCAGTACTTC.

The V and J genes are TRBV3-1 (or the pseudogene TRBV3-2) and TRBJ1-6; no reliable D call. Germline V lookup: CDR1 LGHDT, CDR2 YNNKEL (reference sequence). The CDR3 is 18 residues long. V was pared by 4 bases and J by 0 bases, with 16 bases between. The CDR3 region is CASSPTRRASSYNSPLHF. CDR3 nucleotide sequence: TGTGCCAGCAGCCCTACTAGACGGGCGAGCTCCTATAATTCACCCCTCCACTTT.

The chain recombines TRBV4-2 with TRBJ2-2; TRBD2 aligns across 12 bases. Looked up from germline, CDR1 is LGHNA and CDR2 is YNFKEQ. J lost 7 bases, V lost 2 bases, and 23 bases had no gene match. This CDR3 has 22 amino acids. The DNA of the CDR3 is TGTGCCAGCAGCCAACATCCTGGACTAGCGGGACCTTTATCAGGTTACGGCGGGGAGCTGTTTTTT. It translates to CASSQHPGLAGPLSGYGGELFF.

The genes are TRBV28 and TRBJ1-6, with unresolved D. The CDR3 is 15 amino acids. Trimming removed 6 bases from V and 1 base from J, with 10 bases in between. Per germline, CDR1 MDHEN and CDR2 SYDVKM. CDR3 sequence (DNA): TGTGCCAGCAGCTCCGGGGTGTCCTATAATTCACCCCTCCACTTT. Amino acids: CASSSGVSYNSPLHF.

The V call is TRBV1, the J call TRBJ2-7; TRBD2, as called in the table, went unchecked against the DNA. TRBV1 is reported as a pseudogene. The CDR3 covers 11 residues. The CDR3 protein is CTSSPGDEQYF. CDR3 nucleotides: TGCACCAGCAGCCCGGGGGACGAGCAGTACTTC.

This clone was detected only a few times. The chain is built from TRBV12-3 or TRBV12-4 and TRBJ2-5, with a tentative D call TRBD1 (6 bases). Trimming took off 5 bases at V and 3 bases at J, with 10 bases between the two ends. The CDR3 extends over 13 amino acids. The CDR3: CASSPNREETQYF. Here the CDR3 DNA reads TGTGCCAGCAGTCCGAACAGGGAAGAGACCCAGTACTTC.

This clone has more than one count but fewer than ten. The rearrangement joins TRBV15 to TRBJ1-2; 7 bases match TRBD1. In germline, CDR1 is LNHNV, CDR2 YYDKDF (reference sequence). The ends lost 1 base at V and 4 bases at J; junction bases unmatched: 6. The CDR3 totals 15 residues. The CDR3 is CATSRVAGGSYGYTF. The CDR3 nucleotides are TGTGCCACCAGCAGAGTTGCAGGGGGAAGCTATGGCTACACCTTC.

CDR3 region: CASSFFGPYNEQFF. CDR3 sequence (DNA): TGTGCCAGCAGCTTCTTTGGCCCCTACAATGAGCAGTTCTTC. This chain connects TRBV7-9 to TRBJ2-1; no definite D call. Trimming removed 3 bases from V and 2 bases from J, with 8 bases in between. Germline CDR1 and CDR2: SEHNR and FQNEAQ (reference sequence). CDR3 length equals 14 residues.

The rearrangement uses TRBV7-9 and TRBJ1-5; D uncertain. Trimming took off 5 bases at V and 4 bases at J, with 9 bases between the two ends. Germline V gene data show CDR1 as SEHNR and CDR2 as FQNEAQ (reference sequence). There are 13 residues in the CDR3. In DNA form, the CDR3 reads TGTGCCAGCAGCACGGGAGGAAATCAGCCCCAGCATTTT. Its protein is CASSTGGNQPQHF.

This chain joins TRBV12-3 or TRBV12-4 and TRBJ2-7, with 8 bases that match TRBD2. Trimming removed 7 bases from V and 2 bases from J; junction bases left unmatched: 4. The CDR3 extends over 13 amino acids. The CDR3 sequence: CASKAGGTYEQYF. CDR3 DNA: TGTGCCAGCAAGGCGGGGGGTACCTACGAGCAGTACTTC.

The genes are TRBV5-1 and TRBJ2-3; D possibly corresponds to TRBD2 (6 bases). With 4 bases removed from V and 6 bases from J, the gap between germline ends came to 18 bases. CDR3 size: 15 residues. Germline-derived CDR1 and CDR2 are SGHRS and YFSETQ. The CDR3 DNA sequence: TGCGCCAGCAGCCTGGGACTCCCCCCGGGGGATACGCAGTATTTT. It codes for CASSLGLPPGDTQYF.

J is TRBJ2-1 and V is TRBV29-1; D may be TRBD1 (6 bases). Trimming took 7 bases from V and 2 from J, leaving 15 bases between them. Germline CDR1 is SQVTM and CDR2 is ANQGSEA. The CDR3 runs to 14 residues. For the CDR3, the DNA is TGCAGCGCCGACACAGGGATAACCTACAATGAGCAGTTCTTC. Its translation: CSADTGITYNEQFF.

This chain connects TRBV27 to TRBJ2-5; D is perhaps TRBD2 (5 bases). V shed 5 bases and J shed 4 bases, with 29 bases lying between them. The CDR3 contains 19 residues. Germline lookup yields CDR1 MNHEY and CDR2 SMNVEV (reference sequence). The CDR3 nucleotides are TGTGCCAGCAGTGCTGGACTTGCTGCGAGCCCCAGAATCCGAGAGACCCAGTACTTC. The encoded protein is CASSAGLAASPRIRETQYF.

The chain uses TRBV28 and TRBJ1-3, with D hard to call. This CDR3 is built from 14 residues. CDR1 is MDHEN, CDR2 SYDVKM, per germline. The V gene lost 3 bases and the J gene lost 0 bases, with 6 bases spanning the gap. The CDR3 sequence is CASSFWASGNTIYF. Written as DNA, the CDR3 is TGTGCCAGCAGTTTCTGGGCCTCTGGAAACACCATATATTTT.

The V gene is TRBV11-2, the J gene TRBJ2-7; TRBD1 matches at 7 bases. CDR3 length equals 15 residues. V gave up 3 bases and J gave up 6 bases; unmatched junction bases: 11. The germline CDR1 and CDR2 sequences are SGHAT and FQNNGV. The CDR3 DNA is TGTGCCAGCAGCTTTACCCGACAGGGTCGGGGCGAGCAGTACTTC. As protein: CASSFTRQGRGEQYF.

In this sample, this clone turned up a few times. The CDR3 DNA sequence: TGCGCCAGCAGTGAGGGACTGGCGGGGCAGTATTTT. Encoded protein: CASSEGLAGQYF. This chain connects TRBV10-1 to TRBJ2-3; tentatively, D is TRBD2 (5 bases). This CDR3 has 12 residues. Trimming took off 2 bases at V and 11 bases at J, with 11 bases between the two ends. CDR1 WNHNN and CDR2 SYGVQD come from the germline V gene (reference sequence).

The chain combines TRBV7-8 with TRBJ1-5, with a tentative D call TRBD1 (5 bases). Germline CDR1 is SGHVS and CDR2 is FQNEAQ. V lost 1 base and J lost 7, with 14 bases in between. The CDR3 spans 15 residues. CDR3 sequence (DNA): TGTGCCAGCAGCTTAGGCGGGGGGAGCGGACAGCCCCAGCATTTT. Translation: CASSLGGGSGQPQHF.

About this clone: Other DNA sequences within the sample encode an identical CDR3. The chain is built from TRBV7-2 and TRBJ1-4, with 8 bases identical to TRBD1. The germline V gene has CDR1 SGHTA and CDR2 FQGNSA. CDR3 length equals 15 residues. The junction had 3 bases not matched to a gene; V was cut back by 4 bases and J by 2 bases. DNA of the CDR3: TGTGCCAGCAGCTCCCAGGGGGCCACTAATGAAAAACTGTTTTTT. Translation: CASSSQGATNEKLFF.

The rearrangement uses TRBV29-1 and TRBJ2-7, with 9 bases identical to TRBD1. The CDR3 totals 16 residues. V lost 0 bases to trimming and J lost 4 bases; unmatched junction nucleotides: 10. Looked up from germline, CDR1 is SQVTM and CDR2 is ANQGSEA. This chain's CDR3 is CSVEDLPGQGPYEQYF. The CDR3, as DNA: TGCAGCGTTGAAGATCTTCCGGGACAGGGTCCTTACGAGCAGTACTTC.